This entry lists 17 T cell receptor beta chains sequenced from one sample in a study of blood T cell repertoires in COVID-19. Only in-frame clones appear in the TCRdb table, and some are missing; sequencing was by immunoSEQ multiplex PCR. The sample holds 100,000 to 150,000 clones; approximately 82% are singletons and the top ten take about 10%. Source material: peripheral blood. These receptor sequences come from a man in his 60s with acute or convalescent COVID-19.

The rearrangement joins TRBV2 to TRBJ1-5; D perhaps matches TRBD1 (6 bases). V lost 4 bases to trimming and J lost 6 bases, with 7 bases between them. Germline lookup yields CDR1 SNHLY and CDR2 FYNNEI. This CDR3 contains 12 residues. CDR3: CASSAGVQPQHF. The CDR3 bases are TGTGCCAGCAGTGCAGGGGTTCAGCCCCAGCATTTT. Together with reference TRBV2 and TRBJ1-5, the CDR3 gives the full variable domain: EPEVTQTPSHQVTQMGQEVILRCVPISNHLYFYWYRQILGQKVEFLVSFYNNEISEKSEIFDDQFSVERPDGSNFTLKIRSTKLEDSAMYFCASSAGVQPQHFGDGTRLSIL.

The genes are TRBV24-1 and TRBJ1-1, with 9 bases that match TRBD1. V gave up 2 bases and J gave up 5 bases; unmatched junction bases: 8. The germline V gene encodes CDR1 KGHDR and CDR2 SFDVKD. The CDR3 covers 16 residues. Here the CDR3 DNA reads TGTGCCACCAGTGATTCCTCGGACAGGGGCGAAACTGAAGCTTTCTTT. As protein: CATSDSSDRGETEAFF.

The V call is TRBV9, the J call TRBJ2-6; TRBD2 matches at 14 bases. The CDR3 has 19 residues. Germline CDR1 SGDLS, CDR2 YYNGEE. J lost 6 bases, V lost 2 bases, and 10 bases had no gene match. Written as DNA, the CDR3 is TGTGCCAGCAGCGTTACGACTAGCGGGAGGGCTGGGGAGGCCAACGTCCTGACTTTC. Encoded protein: CASSVTTSGRAGEANVLTF.

Comment on this clone: Relative to the germline gene, one junction end is altered; a read error may explain this. This chain joins TRBV5-1 and TRBJ1-3; D possibly corresponds to TRBD1 (5 bases). The CDR3 runs 14 residues. Per germline, CDR1 SGHRS and CDR2 YFSETQ. The CDR3 region is CASSLAGTGTVSHF. The CDR3 DNA follows: TGCGCCAGCAGCTTGGCGGGTACGGGGACTGTCTCCCATTTT.

The chain links TRBV29-1 to TRBJ2-3; 13 positions agree with TRBD2. The CDR3 has 15 amino acids. The germline gives CDR1 SQVTM, CDR2 ANQGSEA. J lost 3 bases, V lost 6 bases, and 6 bases had no gene match. The DNA of the CDR3 is TGCAGCGTGACCGGACTAGCGGGAGTAACAGATACGCAGTATTTT. Translated, it gives CSVTGLAGVTDTQYF.

J is TRBJ2-7 and V is TRBV6-1; D uncertain. Germline V gene lookup returns CDR1 MNHNS and CDR2 SASEGT. The germline V and J ends were trimmed by 1 base and 3 bases, with 10 bases remaining between them. CDR3 length equals 14 residues. CDR3 amino acids: CASSEGPRSYEQYF. CDR3 in DNA: TGTGCCAGCAGTGAAGGTCCTAGAAGCTACGAGCAGTACTTC.

The chain links TRBV28 to TRBJ1-2; the D is unclear. Trimming cost V 5 bases and J 5 bases, with 6 bases left between them. The CDR3 contains 11 residues. The germline CDR1 and CDR2 sequences are MDHEN and SYDVKM. The CDR3 coding sequence is TGTGCCAGCAGTCCCTCTTATGGCTACACCTTC. It specifies CASSPSYGYTF.

The V and J genes are TRBV7-2 and TRBJ2-7; 7 nucleotides agree with TRBD1. The CDR3 contains 13 residues. Germline assignment: CDR1 SGHTA and CDR2 FQGNSA. The V gene end was trimmed by 5 bases and the J gene end by 3 bases; junction bases not matched to a gene: 4. The CDR3: CASSQDRLYEQYF. CDR3 sequence (DNA): TGTGCCAGCAGCCAGGACAGGCTCTACGAGCAGTACTTC.

The genes are TRBV5-8 and TRBJ1-2, with D perhaps TRBD1 (5 bases). Trimming left V 2 bases short and J 8 bases short, with 13 bases between. The CDR3 consists of 13 residues. Germline loops: CDR1 SGHTS, CDR2 YDEGEE. This chain's CDR3 is CASSLGESFGYTF. The CDR3 DNA sequence: TGTGCCAGCAGCTTAGGGGAATCCTTCGGCTACACCTTC.

The chain joins TRBV6-6 to TRBJ1-2; possible D gene TRBD1, 6 bases. Trimming pared 2 bases from V and 4 bases from J, leaving 17 bases between. The CDR3 contains 16 residues. Germline V CDR1 and CDR2: MNHNY, SVGAGI (reference sequence). CDR3 nucleotide sequence: TGTGCCAGCAGTTACGGGGGCTGGGGGCAAGGCTATGGCTACACCTTC. Its translation: CASSYGGWGQGYGYTF.

The chain links TRBV28 to TRBJ2-7; 8 nucleotides align to TRBD1. Trimming cost V 2 bases and J 0 bases; bases outside gene matches: 9. CDR1 and CDR2 from the germline V gene are MDHEN and SYDVKM. This CDR3 contains 17 residues. CDR3 in amino acids: CASSLPGGGSTSYEQYF. DNA for the CDR3: TGTGCCAGCAGTTTACCAGGGGGCGGTTCGACCTCCTACGAGCAGTACTTC.

The J gene is TRBJ1-1, the V gene TRBV6-5; D not certain. CDR3 length equals 13 residues. V shed 5 bases and J shed 5 bases, with 12 bases lying between them. CDR1 is MNHEY and CDR2 is SVGAGI in the germline V gene. In nucleotides, the CDR3 is TGTGCCAGCAGTCCAACGGTTGAAACTGAAGCTTTCTTT. It codes for CASSPTVETEAFF.

V is TRBV5-1 and J is TRBJ2-5; D perhaps matches TRBD2 (6 bases). Germline V CDR1 and CDR2: SGHRS, YFSETQ. V shed 1 base and J shed 7 bases, with 14 bases lying between them. This CDR3 has 14 amino acids. The CDR3 DNA sequence: TGCGCCAGCAGCTTGAGCCAGGGAGGATCGACCCAGTACTTC. Translating it yields CASSLSQGGSTQYF.

Comments on this clone: The junction departs from germline at one end; a sequencing error may be responsible. The rearrangement uses TRBV2 and TRBJ2-3; possible D gene TRBD2, 5 bases. Germline CDR1 is SNHLY and CDR2 is FYNNEI. The CDR3 runs to 14 residues. CDR3 loop: CASSEVAGYEPPLF. CDR3 DNA sequence: TGTGCCAGCAGTGAGGTGGCGGGTTACGAACCACCCCTCTTT.

This clone was detected only a few times. The chain recombines TRBV27 with TRBJ1-2; no clear D. Trimming shortened V by 5 bases and J by 2 bases, and 9 bases separated the two germline ends. From germline, CDR1 is MNHEY and CDR2 SMNVEV (reference sequence). There are 13 residues in the CDR3. The CDR3 coding sequence is TGTGCCAGCAGTACTCGGGAAAACTATGGCTACACCTTC. It specifies CASSTRENYGYTF.

The genes are TRBV7-9 and TRBJ2-1, with a tentative D call TRBD2 (5 bases). The CDR3 length is 12 residues. The V end lost 4 bases, the J end lost 7 bases, and 8 bases lay between the germline ends. Germline V gene lookup returns CDR1 SEHNR and CDR2 FQNEAQ (reference sequence). The CDR3, as DNA: TGTGCCAGCAGCTACCCGGGGAATGAGCAGTTCTTC. This gives the protein CASSYPGNEQFF.

The chain has TRBV3-1 (or the pseudogene TRBV3-2) and TRBJ1-4; no firm D call. The CDR3 spans 14 residues. The V gene lost 3 bases and the J gene lost 7 bases, with 12 bases spanning the gap. Germline loops: CDR1 LGHDT, CDR2 YNNKEL (reference sequence). The CDR3 sequence is CASSHLAGSEKLFF. In nucleotides, the CDR3 is TGTGCCAGCAGCCACCTCGCGGGGAGTGAAAAACTGTTTTTT.